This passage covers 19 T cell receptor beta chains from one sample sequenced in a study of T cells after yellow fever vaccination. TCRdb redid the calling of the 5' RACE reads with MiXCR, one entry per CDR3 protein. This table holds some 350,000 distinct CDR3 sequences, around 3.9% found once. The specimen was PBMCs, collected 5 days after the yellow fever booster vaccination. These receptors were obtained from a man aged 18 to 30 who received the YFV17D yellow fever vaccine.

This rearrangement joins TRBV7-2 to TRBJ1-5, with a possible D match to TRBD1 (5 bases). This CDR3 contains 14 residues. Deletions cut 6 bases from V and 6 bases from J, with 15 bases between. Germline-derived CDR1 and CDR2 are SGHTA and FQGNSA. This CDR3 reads CASSSGFVAQPQHF. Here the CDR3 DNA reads TGTGCCAGCAGTTCAGGGTTCGTCGCTCAGCCCCAGCATTTT.

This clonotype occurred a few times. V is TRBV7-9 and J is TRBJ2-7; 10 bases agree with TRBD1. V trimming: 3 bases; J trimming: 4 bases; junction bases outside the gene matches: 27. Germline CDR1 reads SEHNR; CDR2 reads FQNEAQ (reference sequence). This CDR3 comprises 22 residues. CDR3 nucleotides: TGTGCCAGCAGCTTTGTAGACCGCCAAGGCCCCCACGGGACAGGGGTGAAATACGAGCAGTACTTC. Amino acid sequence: CASSFVDRQGPHGTGVKYEQYF. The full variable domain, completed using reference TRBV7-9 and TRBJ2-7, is DTGVSQNPRHKITKRGQNVTFRCDPISEHNRLYWYRQTLGQGPEFLTYFQNEAQLEKSRLLSDRFSAERPKGSFSTLEIQRTEQGDSAMYLCASSFVDRQGPHGTGVKYEQYFGPGTRLTVT.

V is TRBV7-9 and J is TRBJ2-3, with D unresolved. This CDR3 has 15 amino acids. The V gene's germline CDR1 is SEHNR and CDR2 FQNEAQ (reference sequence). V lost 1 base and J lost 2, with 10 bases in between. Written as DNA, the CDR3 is TGTGCCAGCAGCTTAGGTGACTCCACCACAGATACGCAGTATTTT. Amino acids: CASSLGDSTTDTQYF. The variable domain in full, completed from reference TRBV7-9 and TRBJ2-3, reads DTGVSQNPRHKITKRGQNVTFRCDPISEHNRLYWYRQTLGQGPEFLTYFQNEAQLEKSRLLSDRFSAERPKGSFSTLEIQRTEQGDSAMYLCASSLGDSTTDTQYFGPGTRLTVL.

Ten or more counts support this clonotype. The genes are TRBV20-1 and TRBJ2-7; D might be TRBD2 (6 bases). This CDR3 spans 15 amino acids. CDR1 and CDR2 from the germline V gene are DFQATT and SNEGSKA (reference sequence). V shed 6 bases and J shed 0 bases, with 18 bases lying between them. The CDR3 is CSARRVGGSSYEQYF. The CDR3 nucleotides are TGCAGTGCCCGGAGGGTTGGGGGAAGCTCCTACGAGCAGTACTTC.

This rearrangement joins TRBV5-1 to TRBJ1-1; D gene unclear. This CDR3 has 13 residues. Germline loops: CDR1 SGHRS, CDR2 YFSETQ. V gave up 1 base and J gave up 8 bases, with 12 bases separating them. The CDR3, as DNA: TGCGCCAGCAGCTTGTCGGCTCCCAACGAAGCTTTCTTT. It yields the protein CASSLSAPNEAFF.

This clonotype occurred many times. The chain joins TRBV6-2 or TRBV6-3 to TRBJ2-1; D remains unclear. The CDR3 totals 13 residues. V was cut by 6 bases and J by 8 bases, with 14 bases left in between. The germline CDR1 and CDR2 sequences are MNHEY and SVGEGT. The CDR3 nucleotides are TGTGCCAGCAGCTACCAGAGCCTCCATGAGCAGTTCTTC. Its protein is CASSYQSLHEQFF.

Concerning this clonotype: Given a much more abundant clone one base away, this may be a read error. The CDR3 region has the DNA TGTGCCAGCAGCTTAGTCCCCAGGGGGCATGCTTTCTTT. The encoded protein is CASSLVPRGHAFF. This chain links TRBV11-2 with TRBJ1-1, with 8 bases matching TRBD1. The CDR3 runs 13 residues. Trimming took 1 base from V and 11 from J; bases not matched to a gene: 6. Looked up from germline, CDR1 is SGHAT and CDR2 is FQNNGV.

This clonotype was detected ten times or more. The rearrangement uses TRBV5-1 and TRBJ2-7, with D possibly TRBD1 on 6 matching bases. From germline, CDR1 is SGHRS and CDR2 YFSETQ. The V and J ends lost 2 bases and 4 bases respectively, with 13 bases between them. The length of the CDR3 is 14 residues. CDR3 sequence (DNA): TGCGCCAGCAGCTTTCAGGGGACGGGGTACGAGCAGTACTTC. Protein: CASSFQGTGYEQYF.

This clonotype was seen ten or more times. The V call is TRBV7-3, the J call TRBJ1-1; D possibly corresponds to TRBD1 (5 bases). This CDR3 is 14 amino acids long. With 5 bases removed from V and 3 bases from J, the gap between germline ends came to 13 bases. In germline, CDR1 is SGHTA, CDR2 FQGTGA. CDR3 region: CASSPNMGDTEAFF. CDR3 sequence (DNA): TGTGCCAGCAGCCCAAACATGGGGGACACTGAAGCTTTCTTT. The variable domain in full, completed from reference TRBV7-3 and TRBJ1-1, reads GAGVSQTPSNKVTEKGKYVELRCDPISGHTALYWYRQSLGQGPEFLIYFQGTGAADDSGLPNDRFFAVRPEGSVSTLKIQRTERGDSAVYLCASSPNMGDTEAFFGQGTRLTVV.

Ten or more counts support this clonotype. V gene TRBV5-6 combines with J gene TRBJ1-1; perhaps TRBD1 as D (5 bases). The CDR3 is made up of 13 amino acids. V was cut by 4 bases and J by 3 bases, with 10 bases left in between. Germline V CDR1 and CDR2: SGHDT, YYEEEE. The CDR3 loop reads CASSVDIDTEAFF. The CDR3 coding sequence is TGTGCCAGCAGCGTGGACATTGACACTGAAGCTTTCTTT.

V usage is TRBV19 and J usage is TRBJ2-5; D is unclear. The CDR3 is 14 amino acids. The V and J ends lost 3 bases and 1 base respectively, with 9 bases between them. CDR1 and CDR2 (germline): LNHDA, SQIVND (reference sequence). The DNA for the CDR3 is TGTGCCAGTAGTATTCCCCACAGCCAAGAGACCCAGTACTTC. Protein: CASSIPHSQETQYF.

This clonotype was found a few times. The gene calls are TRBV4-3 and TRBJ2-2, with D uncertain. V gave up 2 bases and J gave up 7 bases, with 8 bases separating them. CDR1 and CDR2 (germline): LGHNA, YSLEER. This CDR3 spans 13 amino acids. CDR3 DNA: TGCGCCAGCAGCCAACAGGTGGTCGGGGAGCTGTTTTTT. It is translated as CASSQQVVGELFF.

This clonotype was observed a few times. In nucleotides, the CDR3 is TGTGCCAGCAGCTTGAGTCCCCTTTCCGGGTTCAACCTTGTCTACGAGCAGTACGTC. Protein sequence: CASSLSPLSGFNLVYEQYV. The rearrangement uses TRBV7-3 and TRBJ2-7; D is undetermined. V lost 3 bases to trimming and J lost 3 bases, with 27 bases between them. Germline values: CDR1 SGHTA, CDR2 FQGTGA. This CDR3 is built from 19 residues.

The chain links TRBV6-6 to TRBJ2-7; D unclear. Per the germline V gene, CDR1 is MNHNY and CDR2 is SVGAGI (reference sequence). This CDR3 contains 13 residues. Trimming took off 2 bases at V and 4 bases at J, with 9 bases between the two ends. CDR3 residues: CASSYARKYEQYF. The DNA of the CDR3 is TGTGCCAGCAGTTACGCCAGAAAATACGAGCAGTACTTC.

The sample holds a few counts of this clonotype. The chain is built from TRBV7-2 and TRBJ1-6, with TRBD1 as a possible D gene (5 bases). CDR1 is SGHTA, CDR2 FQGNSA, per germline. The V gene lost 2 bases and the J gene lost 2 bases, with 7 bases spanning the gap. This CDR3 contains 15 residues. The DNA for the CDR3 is TGTGCCAGCAGCTTACAGGGCACCTATAATTCACCCCTCCACTTT. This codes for CASSLQGTYNSPLHF.

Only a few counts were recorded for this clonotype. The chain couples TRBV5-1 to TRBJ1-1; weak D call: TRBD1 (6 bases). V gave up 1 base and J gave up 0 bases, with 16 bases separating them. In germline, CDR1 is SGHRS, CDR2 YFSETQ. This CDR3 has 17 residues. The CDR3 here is CASSLSAPGVLNTEAFF. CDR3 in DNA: TGCGCCAGCAGCTTGTCGGCGCCAGGGGTTTTGAACACTGAAGCTTTCTTT.

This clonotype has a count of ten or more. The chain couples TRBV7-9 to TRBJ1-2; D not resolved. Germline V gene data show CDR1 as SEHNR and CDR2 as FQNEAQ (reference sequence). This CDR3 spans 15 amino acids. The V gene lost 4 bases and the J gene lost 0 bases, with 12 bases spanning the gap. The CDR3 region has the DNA TGTGCCAGCAGCTCGGCCCTGGAAGCTAACTATGGCTACACCTTC. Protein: CASSSALEANYGYTF.

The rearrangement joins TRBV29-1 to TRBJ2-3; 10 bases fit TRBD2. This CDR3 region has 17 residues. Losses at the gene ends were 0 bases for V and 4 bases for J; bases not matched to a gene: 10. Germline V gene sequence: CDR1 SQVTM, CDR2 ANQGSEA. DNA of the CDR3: TGCAGCGTTGAAGAGATTACGAGCGGGGGGGCCTCAGATACGCAGTATTTT. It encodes CSVEEITSGGASDTQYF.

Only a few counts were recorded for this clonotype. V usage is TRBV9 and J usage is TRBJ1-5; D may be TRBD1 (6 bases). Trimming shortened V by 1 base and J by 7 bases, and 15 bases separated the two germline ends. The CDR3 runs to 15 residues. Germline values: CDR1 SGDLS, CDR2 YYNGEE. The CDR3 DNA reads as TGTGCCAGCAGCGTAAAGGCAGGGGTAGGGCAGCCCCAGCATTTT. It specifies CASSVKAGVGQPQHF.